These 6 T cell receptor beta chains share one sample of origin, sequenced in a study of cytomegalovirus exposure and HLA in healthy donors. This PCR relied on a set of 60 Vbeta primers and 13 Jbeta primers. TCRdb's table, derived via immunoSEQ multiplex PCR, lists solely in-frame clones and lacks some. The repertoire consists of approximately 140,000 clones, with about 60% occurring once and the leading ten covering under 7.5%. Material: PBMCs. The receptors come from an older woman in good health and CMV-seropositive.

The chain uses TRBV4-3 and TRBJ2-5, with a weak D call TRBD2 (5 bases). The J call could be wrong; TRBJ2-7 is a better fit for the DNA end. The CDR3 length is 14 residues. In germline, CDR1 is LGHNA, CDR2 YSLEER. CDR3 in amino acids: CASSQEDYSYEQYF. The CDR3 DNA is TGCGCCAGCAGCCAAGAAGACTACTCCTACGAGCAGTACTTC.

The V and J genes are TRBV27 and TRBJ2-1; a possible D gene is TRBD1 (6 bases). The V gene's germline CDR1 is MNHEY and CDR2 SMNVEV (reference sequence). V was cut by 4 bases and J by 4 bases, with 11 bases left in between. The length of the CDR3 is 14 residues. The CDR3 DNA sequence: TGTGCCAGCAGTTGGTCTGGACAGTACAATGAGCAGTTCTTC. Its protein is CASSWSGQYNEQFF.

The chain carries TRBV7-3 and TRBJ2-1; possible D gene TRBD2, 5 bases. Trimming took off 5 bases at V and 0 bases at J, with 11 bases between the two ends. The CDR3 extends over 15 amino acids. Germline-derived CDR1 and CDR2 are SGHTA and FQGTGA. CDR3 region: CASSLDSSSYNEQFF. The CDR3 DNA sequence: TGTGCCAGCAGCCTGGACTCAAGCTCCTACAATGAGCAGTTCTTC. Full variable domain (outside the CDR3, taken from reference TRBV7-3 and TRBJ2-1): GAGVSQTPSNKVTEKGKYVELRCDPISGHTALYWYRQSLGQGPEFLIYFQGTGAADDSGLPNDRFFAVRPEGSVSTLKIQRTERGDSAVYLCASSLDSSSYNEQFFGPGTRLTVL.

This clone was observed a few times. This rearrangement joins TRBV20-1 to TRBJ2-1; D is unresolved. Germline CDR1 is DFQATT and CDR2 is SNEGSKA (reference sequence). V lost 6 bases, J lost 9 bases, and 12 bases lay in between. There are 11 residues in the CDR3. The CDR3 DNA sequence: TGCAGTGCAACTAAACTCTCTGAGCAGTTCTTC. Protein: CSATKLSEQFF.

The rearrangement links TRBV5-1 to TRBJ2-3, with 8 bases that match TRBD2. There are 17 residues in the CDR3. Losses at the gene ends were 0 bases for V and 2 bases for J; bases not matched to a gene: 8. Per the germline V gene, CDR1 is SGHRS and CDR2 is YFSETQ. DNA for the CDR3: TGCGCCAGCAGCTTGGCCGTCGGCGGGAGGACCACAGATACGCAGTATTTT. Encoded protein: CASSLAVGGRTTDTQYF.

The chain employs TRBV5-1 and TRBJ2-7; 10 nucleotides agree with TRBD1. The CDR3 is 14 residues long. The germline gives CDR1 SGHRS, CDR2 YFSETQ. The junction had 3 bases not matched to a gene; V was cut back by 4 bases and J by 2 bases. CDR3: CASSRQGAAYEQYF. In DNA form, the CDR3 reads TGCGCCAGCAGCCGACAGGGGGCCGCCTACGAGCAGTACTTC.